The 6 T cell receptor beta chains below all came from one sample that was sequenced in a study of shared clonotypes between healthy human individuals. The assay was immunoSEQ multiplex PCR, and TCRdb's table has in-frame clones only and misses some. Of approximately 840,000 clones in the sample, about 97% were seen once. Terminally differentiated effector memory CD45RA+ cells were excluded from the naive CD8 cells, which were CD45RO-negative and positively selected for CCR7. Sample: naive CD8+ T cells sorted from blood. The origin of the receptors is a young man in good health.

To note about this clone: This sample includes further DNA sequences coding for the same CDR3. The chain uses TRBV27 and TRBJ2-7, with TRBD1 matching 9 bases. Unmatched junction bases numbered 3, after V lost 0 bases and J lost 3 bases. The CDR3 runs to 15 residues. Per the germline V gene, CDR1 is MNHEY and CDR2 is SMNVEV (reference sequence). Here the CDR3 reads CASSLSTGGSYEQYF. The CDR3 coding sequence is TGTGCCAGCAGTTTATCGACAGGGGGAAGCTACGAGCAGTACTTC.

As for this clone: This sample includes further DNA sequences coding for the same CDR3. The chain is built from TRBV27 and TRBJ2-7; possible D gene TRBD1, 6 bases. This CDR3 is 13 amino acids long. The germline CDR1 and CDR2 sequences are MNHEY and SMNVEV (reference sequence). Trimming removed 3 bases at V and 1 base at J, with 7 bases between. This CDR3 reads CASSFGQSYEQYF. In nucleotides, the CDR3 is TGTGCCAGCAGTTTTGGACAGTCCTACGAGCAGTACTTC.

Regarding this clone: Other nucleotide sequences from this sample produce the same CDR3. The CDR3 sequence is CASSQARRDTEAFF. The CDR3 DNA follows: TGCGCCAGCAGCCAAGCCCGGAGGGACACTGAAGCTTTCTTT. The V gene is TRBV4-3, the J gene TRBJ1-1; D unresolved. The V and J ends lost 1 base and 3 bases respectively, with 9 bases between them. CDR3 size: 14 residues. CDR1 and CDR2 (germline): LGHNA, YSLEER.

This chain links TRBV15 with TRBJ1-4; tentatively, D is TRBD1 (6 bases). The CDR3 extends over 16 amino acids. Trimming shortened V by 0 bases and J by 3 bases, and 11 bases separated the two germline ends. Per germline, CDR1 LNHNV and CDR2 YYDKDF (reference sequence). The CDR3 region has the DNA TGTGCCACCAGCAGAGAAACAGGGTTGTCTAATGAAAAACTGTTTTTT. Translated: CATSRETGLSNEKLFF.

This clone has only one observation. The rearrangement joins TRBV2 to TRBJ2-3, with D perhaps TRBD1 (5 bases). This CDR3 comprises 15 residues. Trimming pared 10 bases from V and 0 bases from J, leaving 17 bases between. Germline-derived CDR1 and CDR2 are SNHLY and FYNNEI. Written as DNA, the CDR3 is TGTGCCACAACAGAAGACAGCACAAGCACAGATACGCAGTATTTT. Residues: CATTEDSTSTDTQYF.

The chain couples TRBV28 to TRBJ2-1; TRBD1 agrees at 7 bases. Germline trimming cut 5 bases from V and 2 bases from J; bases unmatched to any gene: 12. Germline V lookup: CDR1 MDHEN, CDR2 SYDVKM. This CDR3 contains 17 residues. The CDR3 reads CASSHHLGTDPYNEQFF. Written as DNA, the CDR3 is TGTGCCAGCAGTCATCACCTCGGGACAGACCCCTACAATGAGCAGTTCTTC.